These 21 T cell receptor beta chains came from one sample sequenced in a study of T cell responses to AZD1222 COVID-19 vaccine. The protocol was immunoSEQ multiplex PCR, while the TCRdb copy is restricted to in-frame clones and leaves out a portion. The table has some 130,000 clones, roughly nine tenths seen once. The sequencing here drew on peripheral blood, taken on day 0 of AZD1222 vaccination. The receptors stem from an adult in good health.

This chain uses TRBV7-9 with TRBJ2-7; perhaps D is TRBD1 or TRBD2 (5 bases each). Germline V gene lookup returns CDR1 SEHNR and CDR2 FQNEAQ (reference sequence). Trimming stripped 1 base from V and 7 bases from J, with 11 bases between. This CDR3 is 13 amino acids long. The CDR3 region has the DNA TGTGCCAGCAGCTTAGGAGGGGTTGAAGAGCAGTACTTC. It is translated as CASSLGGVEEQYF.

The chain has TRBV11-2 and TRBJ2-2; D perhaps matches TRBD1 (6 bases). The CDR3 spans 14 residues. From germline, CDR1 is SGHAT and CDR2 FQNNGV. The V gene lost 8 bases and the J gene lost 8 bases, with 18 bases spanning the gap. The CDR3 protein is CASFTTGRMGELFF. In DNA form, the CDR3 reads TGTGCCAGCTTTACTACAGGGAGAATGGGGGAGCTGTTTTTT.

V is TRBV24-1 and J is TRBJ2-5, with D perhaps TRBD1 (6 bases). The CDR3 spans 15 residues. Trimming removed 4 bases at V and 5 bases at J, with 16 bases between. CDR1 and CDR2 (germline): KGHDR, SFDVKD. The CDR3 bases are TGTGCCACCAGTGACCCCACAGGGTTTGGGGAGACCCAGTACTTC. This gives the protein CATSDPTGFGETQYF.

CDR3 protein: CASSPWGAAQHF. The DNA of the CDR3 is TGTGCCAGCAGCCCATGGGGCGCGGCCCAGCATTTT. The chain employs TRBV28 and TRBJ1-5; D perhaps matches TRBD1 (5 bases). V was pared by 6 bases and J by 11 bases, with 14 bases between. CDR1 MDHEN and CDR2 SYDVKM come from the germline V gene. The CDR3 length is 12 residues.

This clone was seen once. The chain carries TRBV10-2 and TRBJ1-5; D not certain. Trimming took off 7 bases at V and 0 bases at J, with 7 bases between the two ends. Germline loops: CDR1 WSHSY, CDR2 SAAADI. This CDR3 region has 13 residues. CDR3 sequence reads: CASTPDSNQPQHF. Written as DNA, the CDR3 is TGCGCCAGCACCCCGGATAGCAATCAGCCCCAGCATTTT.

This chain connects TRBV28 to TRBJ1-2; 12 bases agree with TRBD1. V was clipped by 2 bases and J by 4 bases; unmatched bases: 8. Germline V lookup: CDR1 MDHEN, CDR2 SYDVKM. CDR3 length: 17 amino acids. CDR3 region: CASSLVRDRGRSYGYTF. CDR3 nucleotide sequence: TGTGCCAGCAGTTTAGTCCGGGACAGGGGGCGAAGCTATGGCTACACCTTC.

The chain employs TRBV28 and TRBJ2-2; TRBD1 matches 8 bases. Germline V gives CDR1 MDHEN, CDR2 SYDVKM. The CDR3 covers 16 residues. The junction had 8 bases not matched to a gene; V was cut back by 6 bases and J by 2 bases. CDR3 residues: CASSSAGTGNTGELFF. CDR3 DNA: TGTGCCAGCAGCTCGGCCGGGACAGGTAACACCGGGGAGCTGTTTTTT.

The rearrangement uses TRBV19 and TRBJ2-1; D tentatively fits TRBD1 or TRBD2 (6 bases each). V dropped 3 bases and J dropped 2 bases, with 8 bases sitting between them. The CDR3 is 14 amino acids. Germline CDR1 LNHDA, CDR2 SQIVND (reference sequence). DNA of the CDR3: TGTGCCAGTAGTATGGGGGGCCCCTACAATGAGCAGTTCTTC. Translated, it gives CASSMGGPYNEQFF.

The CDR3 DNA reads as TGTGCCAGCTCACCCTGGGACAGGGGAATGGGTTCACCCCTCCACTTT. Amino acid sequence: CASSPWDRGMGSPLHF. The chain couples TRBV18 to TRBJ1-6; 10 positions agree with TRBD1. Germline assignment: CDR1 KGHSH and CDR2 LQKENI. J gave up 9 bases and V 3 bases, and 8 bases lay outside the gene matches. The CDR3 loop spans 16 amino acids.

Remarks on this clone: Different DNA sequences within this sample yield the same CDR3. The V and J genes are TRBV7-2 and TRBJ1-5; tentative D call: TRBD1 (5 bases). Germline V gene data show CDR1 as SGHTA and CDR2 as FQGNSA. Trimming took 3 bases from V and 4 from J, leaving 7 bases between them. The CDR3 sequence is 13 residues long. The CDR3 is CASSLRGNQPQHF. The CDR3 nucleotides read TGTGCCAGCAGCTTGCGGGGGAATCAGCCCCAGCATTTT.

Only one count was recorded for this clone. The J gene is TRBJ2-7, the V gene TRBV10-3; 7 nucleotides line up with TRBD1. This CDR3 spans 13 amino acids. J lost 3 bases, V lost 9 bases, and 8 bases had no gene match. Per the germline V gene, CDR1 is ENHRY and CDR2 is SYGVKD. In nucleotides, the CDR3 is TGTGCCATGACAGGGTATAGGATCTACGAGCAGTACTTC. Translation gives CAMTGYRIYEQYF.

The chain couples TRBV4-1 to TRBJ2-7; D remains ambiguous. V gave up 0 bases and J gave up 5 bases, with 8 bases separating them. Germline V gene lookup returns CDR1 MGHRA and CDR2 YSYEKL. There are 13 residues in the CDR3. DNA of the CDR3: TGCGCCAGCAGCCAAGATACGACGCACGAGCAGTACTTC. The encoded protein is CASSQDTTHEQYF.

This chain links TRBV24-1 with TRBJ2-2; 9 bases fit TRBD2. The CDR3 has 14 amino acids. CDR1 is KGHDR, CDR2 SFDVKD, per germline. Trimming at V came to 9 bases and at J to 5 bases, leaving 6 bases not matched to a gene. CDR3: CATGTAGGTGELFF. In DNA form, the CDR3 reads TGTGCCACCGGGACGGCGGGAGGGACCGGGGAGCTGTTTTTT.

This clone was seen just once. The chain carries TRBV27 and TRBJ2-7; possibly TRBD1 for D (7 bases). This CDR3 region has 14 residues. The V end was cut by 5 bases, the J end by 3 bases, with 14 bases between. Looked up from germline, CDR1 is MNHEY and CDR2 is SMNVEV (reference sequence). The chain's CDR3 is CASSARQGGYEQYF. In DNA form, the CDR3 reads TGTGCCAGCAGTGCTCGACAGGGAGGCTACGAGCAGTACTTC.

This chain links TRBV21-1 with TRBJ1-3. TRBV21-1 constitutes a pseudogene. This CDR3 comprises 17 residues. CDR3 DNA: TGTGCCAGCAGCACCCAGGAGGACCCAAACTCTGGAAACACCATATATTTT. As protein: CASSTQEDPNSGNTIYF.

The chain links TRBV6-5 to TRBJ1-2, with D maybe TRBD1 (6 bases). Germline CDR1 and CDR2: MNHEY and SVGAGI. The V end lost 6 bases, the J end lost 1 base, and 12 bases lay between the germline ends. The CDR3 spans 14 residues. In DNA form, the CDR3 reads TGTGCCAGCAGAACAGGGATGGGTAACTATGGCTACACCTTC. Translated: CASRTGMGNYGYTF.

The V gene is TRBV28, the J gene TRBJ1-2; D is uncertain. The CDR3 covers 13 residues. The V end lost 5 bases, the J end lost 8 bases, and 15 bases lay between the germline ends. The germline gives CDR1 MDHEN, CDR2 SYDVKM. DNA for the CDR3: TGTGCCAGCAGTCTCGGCGGCAGGTGGGGCTACACCTTC. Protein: CASSLGGRWGYTF.

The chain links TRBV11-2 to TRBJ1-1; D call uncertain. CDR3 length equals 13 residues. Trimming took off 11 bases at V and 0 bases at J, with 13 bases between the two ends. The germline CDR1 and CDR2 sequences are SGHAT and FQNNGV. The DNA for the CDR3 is TGTGCCGGGTCAATGGGCATGAACACTGAAGCTTTCTTT. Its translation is CAGSMGMNTEAFF.

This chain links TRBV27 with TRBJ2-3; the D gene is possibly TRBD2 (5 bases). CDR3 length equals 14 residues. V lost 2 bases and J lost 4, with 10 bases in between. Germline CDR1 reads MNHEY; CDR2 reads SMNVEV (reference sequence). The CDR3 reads CASSLAGPPDTQYF. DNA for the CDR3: TGTGCCAGCAGTTTAGCGGGCCCCCCAGATACGCAGTATTTT.

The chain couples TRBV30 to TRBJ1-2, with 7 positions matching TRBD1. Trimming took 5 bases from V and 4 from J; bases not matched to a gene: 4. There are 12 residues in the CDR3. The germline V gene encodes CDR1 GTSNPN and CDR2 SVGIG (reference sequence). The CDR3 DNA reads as TGTGCCTGGCCCAGGACAGGCTATGGCTACACCTTC. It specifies CAWPRTGYGYTF.

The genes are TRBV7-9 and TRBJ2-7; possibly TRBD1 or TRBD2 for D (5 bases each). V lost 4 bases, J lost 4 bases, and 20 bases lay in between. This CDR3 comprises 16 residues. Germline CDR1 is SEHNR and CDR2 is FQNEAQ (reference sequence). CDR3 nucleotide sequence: TGTGCCAGCAGCTCCGGGACCACCCCCTGGCCTTACGAGCAGTACTTC. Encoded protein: CASSSGTTPWPYEQYF.